The 16 T cell receptor beta chains in this list originate from one sample, sequenced in a study of regulatory T cells in long-lasting Graves disease. Specified time point: newly diagnosed GD, antithyroid drugs for less than 3 months. PBMC RNA was the source of the TCR library. Building of the TCR beta libraries involved iRepertoire HTBI primers and Arm-PCR of CDR3 regions. TCRdb called the multiplex PCR reads again in MiXCR, with one record for every CDR3 protein. The sample includes 520,000 or so distinct CDR3 sequences, about 12% seen only once; the top ten take roughly 8.9%. A further study also used this sample, focusing on T cells in Graves' hyperthyroidism and ophthalmopathy.

The sample in question was peripheral blood mononuclear cells (PBMCs), obtained at new diagnosis, from a patient treated with antithyroid drugs. The receptor source for this set is a woman aged 25 to 39 with Graves disease.

This clonotype was seen many times. The genes are TRBV6-1 and TRBJ1-1; D is possibly TRBD1 (5 bases). This CDR3 is 12 amino acids long. Germline-derived CDR1 and CDR2 are MNHNS and SASEGT. With 11 bases removed from V and 1 base from J, the gap between germline ends came to 11 bases. CDR3 coding DNA: TGTGCCTCGGGGGGGAGGAACACTGAAGCTTTCTTT. Amino acids: CASGGRNTEAFF.

In its sample, this clonotype was seen many times. The chain recombines TRBV4-1 with TRBJ2-3; D is tentatively TRBD1 or TRBD2 (5 bases each). CDR1 MGHRA and CDR2 YSYEKL come from the germline V gene. The V gene lost 0 bases and the J gene lost 3 bases, with 13 bases spanning the gap. The CDR3 consists of 16 residues. Written as DNA, the CDR3 is TGCGCCAGCAGCCAAGAGATGAGGGGATTGACAGATACGCAGTATTTT. It translates to CASSQEMRGLTDTQYF.

This clonotype was observed many times. The V and J genes are TRBV18 and TRBJ2-7; D not resolved. The CDR3 loop spans 13 amino acids. The V end was cut by 1 base, the J end by 7 bases, with 11 bases between. Germline loops: CDR1 KGHSH, CDR2 LQKENI. The CDR3 spells CASSPRASQEQYF. For the CDR3, the DNA is TGTGCCAGCTCACCACGGGCAAGTCAGGAGCAGTACTTC.

The genes are TRBV9 and TRBJ2-7; the match to TRBD2 covers 14 bases. CDR3 length: 15 amino acids. V shed 3 bases, J shed 5 bases, and the junction held 4 bases outside the gene matches. CDR1 is SGDLS and CDR2 is YYNGEE in the germline V gene. CDR3 in amino acids: CASSAGLAGVHEQYF. CDR3 nucleotides: TGTGCCAGCAGCGCGGGACTAGCGGGAGTCCACGAGCAGTACTTC.

Ten or more counts support this clonotype. This chain connects TRBV15 to TRBJ2-5; no clear D gene. The V gene lost 0 bases and the J gene lost 4 bases, with 12 bases spanning the gap. This CDR3 is 15 amino acids long. CDR1 and CDR2 (germline): LNHNV, YYDKDF (reference sequence). The CDR3 loop reads CATSRDPSRGETQYF. In DNA form, the CDR3 reads TGTGCCACCAGCAGAGACCCCTCCCGTGGAGAGACCCAGTACTTC.

The rearrangement joins TRBV28 to TRBJ2-1; 8 bases fit TRBD2. Germline CDR1 reads MDHEN; CDR2 reads SYDVKM. The J segment lost 0 bases and the V segment lost 5 bases, leaving 9 bases of the junction unmatched. This CDR3 has 17 amino acids. This CDR3 is CASSELVAGISYNEQFF. The DNA of the CDR3 is TGTGCCAGCAGTGAGTTGGTAGCGGGAATCTCCTACAATGAGCAGTTCTTC.

Details on this clonotype: This sequence may be a read error, since a much larger clone differs from it by one base. CDR3 bases: TGTGCCATCACCCCAAGGACAGAATCTGGAGCTTTCTTT. Its protein is CAITPRTESGAFF. This sequence joins TRBV10-3 and TRBJ1-1; a possible D gene is TRBD1 (6 bases). The germline CDR1 and CDR2 sequences are ENHRY and SYGVKD. CDR3 length: 13 amino acids. V lost 7 bases and J 10 bases, leaving 19 bases between the germline ends.

Many counts were recorded for this clonotype. The rearrangement uses TRBV11-3 and TRBJ2-3, with D uncertain. Between the trimmed V and J ends, which lost 8 bases and 5 bases, there was a span of 23 bases. The CDR3 sequence is 16 residues long. Germline assignment: CDR1 SGHNT and CDR2 YENEEA. DNA for the CDR3: TGTGCCAGCGGCAGTGGGGTGGCCCCATTTGGAGATACGCAGTATTTT. Translation: CASGSGVAPFGDTQYF.

The rearrangement uses TRBV3-1 and TRBJ1-2; D may be TRBD1 (5 bases). The CDR3 is 17 amino acids. From germline, CDR1 is LGHDT and CDR2 YNNKEL (reference sequence). In DNA form, the CDR3 reads TGTGGGAGCAGCGGGAGAGAACAGGACCAAATGAGCTATGGCTACACCTTC. Amino acid sequence: CGSSGREQDQMSYGYTF.

In its sample, this clonotype was seen many times. The rearrangement joins TRBV7-2 to TRBJ2-7; 9 nucleotides line up with TRBD1. After removal of 5 bases from V and 11 bases from J, the junction contained 16 bases not matched to a gene. This CDR3 contains 15 residues. CDR1 SGHTA and CDR2 FQGNSA come from the germline V gene. The CDR3 is CASSSHSRDRASEYF. In nucleotides, the CDR3 is TGTGCCAGCAGCAGCCACAGCCGGGACAGGGCTTCCGAGTACTTC.

This clonotype was detected ten times or more. CDR3 sequence reads: CASSKVSTEAFF. In DNA form, the CDR3 reads TGTGCCAGTAGTAAAGTGAGCACTGAAGCTTTCTTT. The V and J genes are TRBV19 and TRBJ1-1; D not resolved. Germline V gene sequence: CDR1 LNHDA, CDR2 SQIVND (reference sequence). The germline V and J ends were trimmed by 4 bases and 4 bases, with 7 bases remaining between them. This CDR3 has 12 residues.

This clonotype was seen at least ten times. The rearrangement uses TRBV18 and TRBJ2-7; D is perhaps TRBD2 (6 bases). In germline, CDR1 is KGHSH, CDR2 LQKENI. V lost 2 bases and J lost 3, with 14 bases in between. The CDR3 covers 15 residues. CDR3 sequence reads: CASSPWGLPNYEQYF. CDR3 nucleotides: TGTGCCAGCTCACCATGGGGACTGCCTAACTACGAGCAGTACTTC.

This clonotype was counted ten times or more. The CDR3 DNA reads TGTGCCAGCATCGAGCGGAGGACTCGAGGCTACGAGCAGTACTTC. This sequence encodes CASIERRTRGYEQYF. This chain connects TRBV7-8 to TRBJ2-7, with a weak D call TRBD2 (5 bases). The CDR3 totals 15 residues. Germline V CDR1 and CDR2: SGHVS, FQNEAQ. V was clipped by 7 bases and J by 3 bases, with 19 bases between them. The variable domain in full, completed from reference TRBV7-8 and TRBJ2-7, reads GAGVSQSPRYKVAKRGQDVALRCDPISGHVSLFWYQQALGQGPEFLTYFQNEAQLDKSGLPSDRFFAERPEGSVSTLKIQRTQQEDSAVYLCASIERRTRGYEQYFGPGTRLTVT.

This clonotype was observed at least ten times. The V call is TRBV11-3, the J call TRBJ2-1, with 7 bases that match TRBD2. Germline lookup yields CDR1 SGHNT and CDR2 YENEEA. The CDR3 loop spans 14 amino acids. The V and J ends lost 5 bases and 2 bases, in that order; junction bases with no gene match: 3. The CDR3 reads CASSRAGPYNEQFF. The CDR3 DNA follows: TGTGCCAGCAGCCGAGCGGGACCCTACAATGAGCAGTTCTTC. The full variable domain, in which reference TRBV11-3 and TRBJ2-1 provide the parts outside the CDR3, is EAGVVQSPRYKIIEKKQPVAFWCNPISGHNTLYWYLQNLGQGPELLIRYENEEAVDDSQLPKDRFSAERLKGVDSTLKIQPAELGDSAVYLCASSRAGPYNEQFFGPGTRLTVL.

This clonotype was counted ten times or more. Germline is not matched at one junction end, which may reflect a read error. J is TRBJ2-3 and V is TRBV7-7; possible D gene TRBD2, 5 bases. The CDR3 length is 19 residues. In germline, CDR1 is SSHAT, CDR2 FNYEAQ (reference sequence). In DNA, the CDR3 is TGTGCTAGCAGCCCAGAAAATTTTAGACATGAGGGTCCTCCGATTACGCAGTATTTT. The encoded protein is CASSPENFRHEGPPITQYF.

The table lists this clonotype with many counts. V is TRBV9 and J is TRBJ2-1, with D possibly called TRBD1 or TRBD2 (6 bases each). The germline CDR1 and CDR2 sequences are SGDLS and YYNGEE. The V gene lost 2 bases and the J gene lost 0 bases, with 12 bases spanning the gap. This CDR3 comprises 16 residues. The CDR3 sequence is CASSVHGGSSYNEQFF. CDR3 in DNA: TGTGCCAGCAGCGTTCACGGGGGCAGCTCCTACAATGAGCAGTTCTTC.